These 13 T cell receptor beta chains originate from one sample sequenced in a study of blood T cell repertoires in COVID-19. TCRdb's table, derived via immunoSEQ multiplex PCR, lists solely in-frame clones and lacks some. Among more than 75,000 clones listed, about 86% were seen once. The sample consisted of peripheral blood. The source is a woman aged 80 or over with acute or convalescent COVID-19.

The CDR3 protein is CASSYGGKEKLFF. CDR3 DNA sequence: TGTGCCAGCAGTTACGGGGGGAAGGAAAAACTGTTTTTT. V usage is TRBV6-5 and J usage is TRBJ1-4, with a possible D match to TRBD1 (5 bases). The V and J ends lost 2 bases and 8 bases respectively, with 9 bases between them. This CDR3 comprises 13 residues. Per germline, CDR1 MNHEY and CDR2 SVGAGI.

The chain has TRBV19 and TRBJ1-3; D remains ambiguous. V lost 8 bases, J lost 4 bases, and 9 bases lay in between. In germline, CDR1 is LNHDA, CDR2 SQIVND (reference sequence). The CDR3 totals 12 residues. CDR3 sequence: CASRAGGNTIYF. The CDR3 DNA sequence: TGTGCCAGTCGGGCGGGCGGAAACACCATATATTTT. The entire variable domain, with the rest obtained from reference TRBV19 and TRBJ1-3, is as follows: DGGITQSPKYLFRKEGQNVTLSCEQNLNHDAMYWYRQDPGQGLRLIYYSQIVNDFQKGDIAEGYSVSREKKESFPLTVTSAQKNPTAFYLCASRAGGNTIYFGEGSWLTVV.

The V gene is TRBV30, the J gene TRBJ2-3; 12 bases map to TRBD2. The ends lost 2 bases at V and 3 bases at J; junction bases unmatched: 6. CDR1 is GTSNPN, CDR2 SVGIG, per germline (reference sequence). The CDR3 consists of 16 residues. The CDR3 DNA is TGTGCCTGGAGTCTAGCGGGAGGGGGCGGGACAGATACGCAGTATTTT. Translating gives CAWSLAGGGGTDTQYF.

This clone was counted a single time. V and J are TRBV5-1 and TRBJ2-7; the match to TRBD1 covers 8 bases. After removal of 4 bases from V and 2 bases from J, the junction contained 5 bases not matched to a gene. Germline CDR1 and CDR2: SGHRS and YFSETQ. The CDR3 is made up of 14 amino acids. CDR3: CASSRTGIPYEQYF. The CDR3 region has the DNA TGCGCCAGCAGCAGGACAGGGATCCCCTACGAGCAGTACTTC.

This rearrangement joins TRBV5-1 to TRBJ2-6; maybe TRBD1 (6 bases). CDR1 is SGHRS, CDR2 YFSETQ, per germline. The ends were cut back, 0 bases at V and 4 bases at J, with 8 bases in the middle. This CDR3 is 15 amino acids long. This CDR3 reads CASSLGGLGANVLTF. DNA of the CDR3: TGCGCCAGCAGCTTGGGGGGGCTAGGGGCCAACGTCCTGACTTTC.

This clone was counted between two and nine times. V and J are TRBV7-2 and TRBJ2-1; TRBD2 matches at 12 bases. CDR3 length: 13 residues. V was clipped by 5 bases and J by 14 bases; unmatched bases: 7. Germline loops: CDR1 SGHTA, CDR2 FQGNSA. The CDR3 DNA is TGTGCCAGCAGCGGGCGGGCTAGCGGGGGGGAGTTCTTC. The encoded protein is CASSGRASGGEFF.

This clone was detected once. This chain uses TRBV5-5 with TRBJ1-6, with 8 positions matching TRBD1. With 4 bases clipped from V and 9 bases from J, the junction kept 9 bases outside the gene matches. Germline CDR1 is SGHKS and CDR2 is YYEKEE (reference sequence). The CDR3 is made up of 15 amino acids. In DNA, the CDR3 is TGTGCCAGCAGCATTAGACAGGGGTCCCCTTCACCCCTCCACTTT. Translation gives CASSIRQGSPSPLHF.

This sequence joins TRBV6-5 and TRBJ2-1; 10 bases are shared with TRBD2. The V and J ends lost 0 bases and 13 bases, in that order; junction bases with no gene match: 6. The CDR3 consists of 14 residues. Germline CDR1 and CDR2: MNHEY and SVGAGI. CDR3 in amino acids: CASSYSSGGADQFF. CDR3 in DNA: TGTGCCAGCAGTTACTCAAGCGGGGGGGCAGATCAGTTCTTC.

The chain couples TRBV21-1 to TRBJ1-1; the D call of TRBD1 is as the table states it, not checked on the DNA. TRBV21-1 is an annotated pseudogene. This CDR3 is built from 17 residues. CDR3 in amino acids: CASSKARPTGGNTEAFF. The CDR3 nucleotides are TGTGCCAGCAGCAAAGCTCGCCCGACAGGGGGGAACACTGAAGCTTTCTTT.

J is TRBJ2-3 and V is TRBV18, with D possibly TRBD1 on 6 matching bases. The V gene's germline CDR1 is KGHSH and CDR2 LQKENI. The V and J ends lost 2 bases and 4 bases respectively, with 7 bases between them. The CDR3 is 13 amino acids. The CDR3 DNA follows: TGTGCCAGCTCACCAACAGGGTCAGATACGCAGTATTTT. It encodes CASSPTGSDTQYF.

V gene TRBV23-1 combines with J gene TRBJ1-5, with 7 bases matching TRBD1. Being an ORF, TRBV23-1 has a function that is uncertain. This CDR3 spans 18 amino acids. J was trimmed by 4 bases and V by 7 bases; bases with no gene match: 19. CDR3 nucleotides: TGCGCCAGCACTTACGACAGGGCCCTCTTCAAGTGTAATCAGCCCCAGCATTTT. Amino acids: CASTYDRALFKCNQPQHF.

This sequence joins TRBV29-1 and TRBJ1-2, with D hard to call. The germline V gene has CDR1 SQVTM and CDR2 ANQGSEA. The CDR3 has 12 amino acids. The germline V and J ends were trimmed by 6 bases and 1 base, with 9 bases remaining between them. CDR3 DNA: TGCAGCGTAAGGACTGATAACTATGGCTACACCTTC. It yields the protein CSVRTDNYGYTF.

The gene calls are TRBV20-1 and TRBJ2-7; possible D gene TRBD2, 5 bases. Germline lookup yields CDR1 DFQATT and CDR2 SNEGSKA (reference sequence). The CDR3 sequence is 13 residues long. Trimming cost V 3 bases and J 2 bases, with 11 bases left between them. The CDR3 sequence: CSASETGTYEQYF. The CDR3, as DNA: TGCAGTGCTAGTGAGACGGGAACCTACGAGCAGTACTTC.